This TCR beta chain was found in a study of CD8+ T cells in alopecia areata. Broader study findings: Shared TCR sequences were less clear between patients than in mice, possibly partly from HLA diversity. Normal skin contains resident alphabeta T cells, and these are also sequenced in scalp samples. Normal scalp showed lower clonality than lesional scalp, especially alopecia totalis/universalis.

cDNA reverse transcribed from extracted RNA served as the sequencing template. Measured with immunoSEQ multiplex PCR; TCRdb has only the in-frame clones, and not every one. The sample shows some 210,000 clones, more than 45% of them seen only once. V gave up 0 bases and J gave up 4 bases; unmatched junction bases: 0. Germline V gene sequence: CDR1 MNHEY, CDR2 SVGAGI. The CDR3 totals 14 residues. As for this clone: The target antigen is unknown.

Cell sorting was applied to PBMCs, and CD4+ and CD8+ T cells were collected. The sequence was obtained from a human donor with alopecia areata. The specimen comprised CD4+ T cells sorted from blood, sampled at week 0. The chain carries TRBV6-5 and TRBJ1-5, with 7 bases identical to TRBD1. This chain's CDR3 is CASSYSTGNQPQHF. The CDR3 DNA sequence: TGTGCCAGCAGTTACTCGACAGGGAATCAGCCCCAGCATTTT.